This TCR beta chain was sequenced in a study of cytomegalovirus exposure and HLA in healthy donors (dated by TCRdb to about 2017). For context, the study as a whole: In an earlier analysis of several hundred of the donors, 276 Gb of sequence data and approximately 100 million unique TCR beta sequences from some 170 million T cells were reported. Typing coverage differed by locus: A, B, C, DRB1 and DQB1 were typed in roughly 620-630 donors, DQA1 in roughly 510, DPA1 in roughly 590, and DPB1 in roughly 450. A separate validation cohort of some 130 different subjects was used in addition to the 666-subject first cohort. All discovery cohort repertoires had been generated on a single sequencing platform. Among about 400 genotyped donors of the cohort, an average of around 240,000 unique TCR beta nucleotide sequences was sequenced per donor, of which about 18% were non-productive. HLA typing covered class I and class II loci at four-digit resolution. The study aimed to test whether cataloging public T cell receptors could reveal signatures of past pathogen exposure. Rather than using new phenotypic data, the later analysis identified candidate immune exposures from TCR beta sequences and from how often those sequences occurred across donors. Around 300 gigabases of sequencing data and around 87 million unique TCR sequences were included in an early release covering roughly 700 HLA-typed donors. A later genetic analysis used genome-wide SNP genotypes for about 65% of the roughly 700 donors, treating that subset as a discovery cohort. The study profiled the T cell repertoires of under 700 subjects by immunosequencing and related them to cytomegalovirus serostatus. An earlier analysis of some 500 of the donors used high-throughput TCR beta sequencing to judge whether each TCR beta V gene segment behaved as functional or pseudogenic. Donor age, sex, ethnicity and CMV serostatus were compiled alongside the repertoire data. Of the roughly 400 genotyped donors, about 84% fell in the genetic ancestry cluster associated with self-reported Caucasian donors. A later analysis re-analyzed previously published TCR beta repertoires from roughly 630 donors and added high-resolution HLA genotyping to study TCR occurrence patterns. High-throughput TCR immunosequencing, statistical association of individual TCRs with disease status, and machine learning were combined to predict cytomegalovirus infection status. Roughly 5 DR-DQ haplotypes were handled as single units for association and clustering because linkage in the cohort was strong.

Details on this clone: Its antigen is currently not known. No much larger clone exists at a distance of one base, and base qualities are not known.

The cohort was made up of approximately 670 healthy bone marrow donors. At the time of sampling, every cohort member was nominally healthy, though immune exposures that went unrecorded were likely present. The donor was CMV seropositive and belonged to the group of some 290 seropositive cohort members. Each donor provided a peripheral blood sample, and peripheral blood mononuclear cells were used for TCR beta sequencing. The Qiagen DNeasy Blood Extraction Kit was used to extract genomic DNA from the blood cell samples. Libraries were made using the immunoSEQ multiplex PCR assay. For the multiplex PCR, a mixture combining 60 forward primers for TCR Vbeta segments and 13 reverse primers for TCR Jbeta segments was used. Amplification of the CDR3 region of rearranged TCR beta genes was performed with a multiplex PCR assay on genomic DNA. The Illumina HiSeq System was used to sequence the amplified TCR beta libraries as 87-base-pair reads. The study's own analysis went as follows. In a later analysis, approximately 74 million unique TCR beta chains were counted across the approximately 640 repertoires, and roughly 10 million of these chains were shared by at least two donors. Raw reads were error-corrected and collapsed into unique sequences by a nearest-neighbor algorithm in which closely related sequences were merged to remove PCR and sequencing errors. To assign V, D and J gene segments, CDR3 sequences were aligned to IMGT reference sequences. For a sequence to be retained, a match of at least six nucleotides was required to both a V gene segment and a J gene segment. Rearrangements were called productive when the CDR3 lacked stop codons and stayed in frame with V and J; all others were non-productive. Following IMGT convention, CDR3 was defined as the stretch from the second conserved V-encoded cysteine up to the conserved J-encoded phenylalanine. In an earlier analysis of some 550 of the donors, sequences lacking an unambiguous match to a single V gene segment were excluded. In an earlier analysis of some 590 of the donors, V segments were called functional above 56.7% productive rearrangements and were called segregating when the between-donor standard deviation exceeded 5%. A statistical classification framework was developed to diagnose cytomegalovirus status using the catalog of TCR beta chain sequences. In a later analysis, V and J genes were assigned by comparing TCR nucleotide sequences against IMGT/GENE-DB human TR gene sequences. Using the TCRdist pipeline, a later analysis assigned CDR3 sequences along with most-parsimonious VDJ recombination scenarios. In a later analysis, every TCR beta chain was defined by the combination of its CDR3 amino acid sequence and its V-gene family, and reads without a unique V-gene family were dropped. As a way to deal with suspected cross-contamination and a sequencing artifact, a later analysis dropped 450 to 600 nucleotide sequences that were highly shared and had low generation probability. In a later analysis, a clonal expansion index for each public chain was calculated from normalized within-repertoire ranks of inferred template counts. A later analysis computed generation probabilities with a VDJ recombination model fitted to out-of-frame rearrangements, and checked the results against IGoR. A later analysis scored TCR-TCR, TCR-HLA and TCR-CMV co-occurrence with hypergeometric tests, applying a repertoire-size bias correction to TCR pairs. False discovery rates were estimated in a later analysis by permuting HLA or CMV assignments 20 times. In a later analysis, co-occurring TCRs were grouped using DBSCAN, with TCRdist sequence similarity added in when clustering inside HLA-allele-positive subsets. Repertoires with fewer than 30,000 or more than 120,000 public chains, plus five repertoires with anomalous nucleotide sharing, were excluded from co-occurrence clustering. Here the immuneACCESS table is served through TCRdb, limited to in-frame sequences with V and J called. Missing clones are a known gap in these copies; in checked studies unresolved V genes cover under half, and the rest lacks a known reason. That table gives V, J and clone size, and the DNA gave D and trimming. The sample table contains 50,000 to 80,000 clones; only one count was recorded for under 80% of them. The ten largest clonotypes hold around 5.1% of the sample.

Results and caveats for the whole study, not just this receptor: In an earlier analysis of roughly 500 of the donors, most TCR beta V segments appeared in productive rearrangements about 90% or about 30% of the time, broadly matching IMGT annotations. In this cohort, only TCR beta chains were sequenced, and detectable features were limited by the absence of alpha or paired-chain data. Assigning TCR associations to individual alleles was difficult when HLA alleles, especially DR and DQ, strongly co-occurred. A further reported finding was that TCR beta sequences accurately predicted the HLA-A and HLA-B alleles for most subjects in the first cohort. A later genetic analysis associated a missense DCLRE1C variant with V-gene and J-gene trimming of TCR beta chains, and an independent cohort replicated the association. A cluster of highly shared sequence variants was judged likely to represent a technical artifact of the sequencing pipeline. The earlier analysis of about 600 of the donors excluded approximately 17 rarely observed V segments, including chromosome 9 orphons, because counts were too low. A few of the identified cytomegalovirus-associated TCR beta chains were confirmed in vitro to be specific for cytomegalovirus antigens. Across donors, most TCR sequences were observed very rarely, whereas some public TCRs were present in many individuals. In a later analysis, most CMV-associated TCR beta chains were found to appear HLA-restricted, with HLA associations seemingly driven largely by CMV exposure. Correlated functional status among segregating V segments might reflect linkage disequilibrium, but an unknown experimental factor could not be ruled out. HLA typing was unavailable for some donors at each locus, so association tests used only the typed subset. Compared with the roughly 700-donor mean, donors in an Asian-associated ancestry cluster had fewer N-insertions in productive TCRs, according to a later genetic analysis. A later analysis found that TCR association rates varied across HLA loci, with DRB1 alleles showing the most associated TCRs and HLA-C alleles the fewest. Sequencing depth was assumed to be roughly uniform across donors in the presence/absence analyses, though that assumption may not hold. The only immune exposure information available for the cohort was CMV serostatus. The classifier was reported to diagnose cytomegalovirus status with high specificity and sensitivity in both the original cohort and the validation cohort. A total of 150 or so TCR beta chains were listed by the study as associated with cytomegalovirus. A later analysis reported that several top co-occurrence clusters appeared linked to parvovirus B19, influenza, CMV and Epstein-Barr virus. The 87-base-pair reads could not distinguish some IMGT-functional V segments, including TRBV6-2 and TRBV6-3, so those segments were excluded. According to the authors, the approach could potentially be generalized to other disease states and immunological phenotypes. Compared with equally common non-associated chains, HLA-associated TCR beta chains in a later analysis were more clonally expanded and had lower generation probabilities. At a false discovery rate of 0.05, a later analysis linked 15,000 to 20,000 TCR beta sequences to specific HLA alleles.

Counted from cysteine to phenylalanine, this CDR3 has 14 amino acids. Only the CDR3 DNA is retained, 42 bases long and in frame from the first base. Via the germline V gene, CDR1 is SGHTA and CDR2 FQGNSA. Trimming takes 5 bases from V and 1 base from J, and the germline ends sit 9 bases apart. Sample: PBMCs. The chain is encoded by TRBV7-2 joined to TRBJ1-5, with no confident D gene call. This receptor was taken from a male donor in good health and CMV-seropositive. The DNA sequence reads TGTGCCAGCAGCCAGTTGGGCAGCAATCAGCCCCAGCATTTT. Translated, this is CASSQLGSNQPQHF.